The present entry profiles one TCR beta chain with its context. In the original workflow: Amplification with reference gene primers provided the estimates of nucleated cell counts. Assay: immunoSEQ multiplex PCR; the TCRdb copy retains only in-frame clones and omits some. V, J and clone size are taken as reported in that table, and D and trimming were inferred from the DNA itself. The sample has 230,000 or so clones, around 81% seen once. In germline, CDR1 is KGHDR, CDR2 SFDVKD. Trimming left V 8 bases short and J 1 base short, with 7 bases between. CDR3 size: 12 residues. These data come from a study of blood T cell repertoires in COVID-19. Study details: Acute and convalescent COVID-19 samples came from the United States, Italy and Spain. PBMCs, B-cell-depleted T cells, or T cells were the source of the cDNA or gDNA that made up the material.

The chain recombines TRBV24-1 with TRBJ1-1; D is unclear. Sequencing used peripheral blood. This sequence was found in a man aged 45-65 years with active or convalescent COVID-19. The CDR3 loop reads CATKEPNTEAFF. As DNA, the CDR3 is TGTGCCACCAAAGAGCCGAACACTGAAGCTTTCTTT.